This T cell receptor (beta chain) was documented in a study of neoadjuvant anti-PD-1 for oral cavity cancer. V was clipped by 4 bases and J by 2 bases; unmatched bases: 8. The V gene's germline CDR1 is SQVTM and CDR2 ANQGSEA. This CDR3 is built from 15 residues. The protocol was immunoSEQ multiplex PCR, while the TCRdb copy is restricted to in-frame clones and leaves out a portion. Here the sample spans about 68,000 clones, approximately 84% being singletons. Time point noted: after neoadjuvant nivolumab, at surgical resection. Sample: PBMCs, taken after nivolumab (anti-PD-1) treatment. The chain joins TRBV29-1 to TRBJ2-1; 7 nucleotides align to TRBD2. This receptor was identified in a person between 40 and 79 years old with oral cavity squamous cell carcinoma. The CDR3 nucleotides are TGCAGCGTTGCTGGACTAGTTAGCGCCTACAATGAGCAGTTCTTC. This translates into CSVAGLVSAYNEQFF.